The subject of this entry is one T cell receptor (beta chain). This sample was taken from a study of blood T cells in healthy people across ages. Alongside a J-beta primer mix, a sample-barcoded 5' primer served in a second PCR lasting 7 to 11 cycles. TCRdb ran MiXCR on the 5' RACE reads and lists one entry per CDR3 protein. The table shows more than 800,000 distinct CDR3 sequences, with under 55% occurring only once. V was clipped by 5 bases and J by 6 bases; unmatched bases: 13. Germline V gives CDR1 SGHTA, CDR2 FQGNSA. The CDR3 is 16 amino acids. Input material: blood. The chain employs TRBV7-2 and TRBJ2-1, with TRBD2 matching 7 bases. The TCR sequence derives from a woman in her sixties in good health. The CDR3 reads CASSPWGGLLLNEQFF. The CDR3 nucleotides are TGTGCCAGCAGCCCCTGGGGGGGGTTATTGCTCAATGAGCAGTTCTTC.